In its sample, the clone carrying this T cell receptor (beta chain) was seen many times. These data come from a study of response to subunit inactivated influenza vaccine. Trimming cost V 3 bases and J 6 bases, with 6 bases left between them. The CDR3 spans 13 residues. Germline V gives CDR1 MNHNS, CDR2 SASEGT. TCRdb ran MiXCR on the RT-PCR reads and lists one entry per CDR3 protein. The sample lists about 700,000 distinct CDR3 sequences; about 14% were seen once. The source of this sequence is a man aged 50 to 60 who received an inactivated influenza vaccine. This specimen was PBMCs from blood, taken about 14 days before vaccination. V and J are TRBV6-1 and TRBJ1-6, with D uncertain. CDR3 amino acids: CASSDRGNSPLHF. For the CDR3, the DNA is TGTGCCAGCAGTGATCGGGGTAATTCACCCCTCCACTTT.